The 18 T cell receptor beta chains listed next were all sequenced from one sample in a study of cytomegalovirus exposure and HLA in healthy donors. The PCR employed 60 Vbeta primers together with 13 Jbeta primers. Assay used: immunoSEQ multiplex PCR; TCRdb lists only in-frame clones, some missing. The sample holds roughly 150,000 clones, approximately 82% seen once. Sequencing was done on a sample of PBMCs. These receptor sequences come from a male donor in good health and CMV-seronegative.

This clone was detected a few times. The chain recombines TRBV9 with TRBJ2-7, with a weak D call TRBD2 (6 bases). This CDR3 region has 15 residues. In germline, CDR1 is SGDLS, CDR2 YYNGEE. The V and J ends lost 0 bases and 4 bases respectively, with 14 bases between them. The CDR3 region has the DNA TGTGCCAGCAGCGTAGAGGAGGGGAATTTATACGAGCAGTACTTC. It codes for CASSVEEGNLYEQYF.

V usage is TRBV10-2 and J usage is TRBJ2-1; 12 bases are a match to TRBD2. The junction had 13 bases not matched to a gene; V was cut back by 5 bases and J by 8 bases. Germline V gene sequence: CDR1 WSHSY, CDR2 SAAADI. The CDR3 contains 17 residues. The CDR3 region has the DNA TGCGCCAGCAGTCATAATCCCCCTAGCGGGGGGGTTTATGAGCAGTTCTTC. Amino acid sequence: CASSHNPPSGGVYEQFF.

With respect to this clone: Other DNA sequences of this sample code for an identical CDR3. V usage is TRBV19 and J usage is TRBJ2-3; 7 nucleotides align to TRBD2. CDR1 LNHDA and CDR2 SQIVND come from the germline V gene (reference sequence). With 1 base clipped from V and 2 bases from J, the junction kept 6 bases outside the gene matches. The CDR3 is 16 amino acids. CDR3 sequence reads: CASSIGRGKPTDTQYF. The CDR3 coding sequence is TGTGCCAGTAGTATAGGGCGGGGGAAACCCACAGATACGCAGTATTTT.

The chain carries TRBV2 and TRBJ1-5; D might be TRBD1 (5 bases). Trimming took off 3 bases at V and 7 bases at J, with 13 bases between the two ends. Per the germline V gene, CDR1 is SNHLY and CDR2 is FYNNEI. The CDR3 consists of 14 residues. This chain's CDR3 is CASSDRTGEQPQHF. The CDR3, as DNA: TGTGCCAGCAGTGACCGTACAGGTGAGCAGCCCCAGCATTTT.

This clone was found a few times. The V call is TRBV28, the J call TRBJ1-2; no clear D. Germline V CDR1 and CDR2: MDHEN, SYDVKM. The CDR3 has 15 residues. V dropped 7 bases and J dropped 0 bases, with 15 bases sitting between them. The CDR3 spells CASTSAGQANYGYTF. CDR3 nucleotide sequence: TGTGCCAGCACCTCGGCAGGCCAAGCTAACTATGGCTACACCTTC.

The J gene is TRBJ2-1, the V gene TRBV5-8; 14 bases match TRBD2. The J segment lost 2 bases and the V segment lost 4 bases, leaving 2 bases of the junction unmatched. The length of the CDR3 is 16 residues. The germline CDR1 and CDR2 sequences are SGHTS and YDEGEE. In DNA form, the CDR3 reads TGTGCCAGCAGCAAGGGACTAGCGGGGGCCTACAATGAGCAGTTCTTC. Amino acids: CASSKGLAGAYNEQFF. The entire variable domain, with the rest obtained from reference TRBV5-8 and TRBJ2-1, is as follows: EAGVTQSPTHLIKTRGQQATLRCSPISGHTSVYWYQQALGLGLQFLLWYDEGEERNRGNFPPRFSGRQFPNYSSELNVNALELEDSALYLCASSKGLAGAYNEQFFGPGTRLTVL.

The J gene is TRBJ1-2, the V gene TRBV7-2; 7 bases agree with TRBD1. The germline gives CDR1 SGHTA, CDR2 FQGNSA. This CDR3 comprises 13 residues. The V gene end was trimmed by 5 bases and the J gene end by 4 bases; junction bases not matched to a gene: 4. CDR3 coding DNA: TGTGCCAGCAGCCCGGACAGGAGCTATGGCTACACCTTC. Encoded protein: CASSPDRSYGYTF.

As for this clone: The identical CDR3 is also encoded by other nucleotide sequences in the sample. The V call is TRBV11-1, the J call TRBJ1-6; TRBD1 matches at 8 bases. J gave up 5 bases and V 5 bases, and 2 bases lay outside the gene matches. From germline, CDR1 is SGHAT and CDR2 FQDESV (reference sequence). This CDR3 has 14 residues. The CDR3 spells CASSRTGNNSPLHF. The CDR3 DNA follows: TGTGCCAGCAGCCGGACAGGGAATAATTCACCCCTCCACTTT.

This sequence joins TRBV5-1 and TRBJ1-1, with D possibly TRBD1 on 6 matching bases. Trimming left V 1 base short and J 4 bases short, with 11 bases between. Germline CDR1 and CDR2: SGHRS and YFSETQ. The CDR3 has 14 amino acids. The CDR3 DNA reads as TGCGCCAGCAGCTTGCGGGGAGGGGGCACTGAAGCTTTCTTT. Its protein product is CASSLRGGGTEAFF. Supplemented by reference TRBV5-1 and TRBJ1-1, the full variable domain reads KAGVTQTPRYLIKTRGQQVTLSCSPISGHRSVSWYQQTPGQGLQFLFEYFSETQRNKGNFPGRFSGRQFSNSRSEMNVSTLELGDSALYLCASSLRGGGTEAFFGQGTRLTVV.

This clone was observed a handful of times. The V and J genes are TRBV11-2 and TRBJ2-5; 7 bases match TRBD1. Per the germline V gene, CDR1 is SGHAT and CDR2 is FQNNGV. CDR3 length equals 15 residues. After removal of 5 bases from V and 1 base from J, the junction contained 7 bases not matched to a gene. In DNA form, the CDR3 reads TGTGCCAGCAGCACCGGGGACAGCCTCCAAGAGACCCAGTACTTC. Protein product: CASSTGDSLQETQYF. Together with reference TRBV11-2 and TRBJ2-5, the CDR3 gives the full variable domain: EAGVAQSPRYKIIEKRQSVAFWCNPISGHATLYWYQQILGQGPKLLIQFQNNGVVDDSQLPKDRFSAERLKGVDSTLKIQPAKLEDSAVYLCASSTGDSLQETQYFGPGTRLLVL.

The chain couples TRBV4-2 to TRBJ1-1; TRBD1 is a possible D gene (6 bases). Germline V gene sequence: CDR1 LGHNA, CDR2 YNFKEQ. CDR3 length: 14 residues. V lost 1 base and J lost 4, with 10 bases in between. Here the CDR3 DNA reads TGTGCCAGCAGCCAAGTTACAGGGCCCACTGAAGCTTTCTTT. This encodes CASSQVTGPTEAFF.

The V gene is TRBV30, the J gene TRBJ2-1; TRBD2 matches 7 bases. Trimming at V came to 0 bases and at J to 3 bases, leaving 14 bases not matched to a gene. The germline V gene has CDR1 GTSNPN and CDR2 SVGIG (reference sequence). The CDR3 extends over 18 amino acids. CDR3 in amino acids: CAWSVKGVASGFYNEQFF. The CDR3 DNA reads TGTGCCTGGAGTGTAAAAGGGGTAGCTAGCGGTTTCTACAATGAGCAGTTCTTC. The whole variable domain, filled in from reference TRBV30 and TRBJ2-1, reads SQTIHQWPATLVQPVGSPLSLECTVEGTSNPNLYWYRQAAGRGLQLLFYSVGIGQISSEVPQNLSASRPQDRQFILSSKKLLLSDSGFYLCAWSVKGVASGFYNEQFFGPGTRLTVL.

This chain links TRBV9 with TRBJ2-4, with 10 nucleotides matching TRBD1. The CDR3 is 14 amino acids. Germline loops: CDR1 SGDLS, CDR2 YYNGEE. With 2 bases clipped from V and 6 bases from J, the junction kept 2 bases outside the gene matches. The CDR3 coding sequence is TGTGCCAGCAGCGTGGGACAGGGGACAAACATTCAGTACTTC. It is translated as CASSVGQGTNIQYF.

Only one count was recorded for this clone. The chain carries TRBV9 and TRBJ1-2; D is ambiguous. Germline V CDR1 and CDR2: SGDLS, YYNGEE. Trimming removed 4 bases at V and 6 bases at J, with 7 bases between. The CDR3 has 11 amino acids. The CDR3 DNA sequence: TGTGCCAGCAGCCCCGGGAATGGCTACACCTTC. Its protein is CASSPGNGYTF.

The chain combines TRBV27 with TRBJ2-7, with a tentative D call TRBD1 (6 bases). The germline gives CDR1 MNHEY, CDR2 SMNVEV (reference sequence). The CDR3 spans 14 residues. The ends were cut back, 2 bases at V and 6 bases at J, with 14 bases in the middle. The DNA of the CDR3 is TGTGCCAGCAGTTTACTCGGGACATCCCTCGAGCAGTACTTC. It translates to CASSLLGTSLEQYF.

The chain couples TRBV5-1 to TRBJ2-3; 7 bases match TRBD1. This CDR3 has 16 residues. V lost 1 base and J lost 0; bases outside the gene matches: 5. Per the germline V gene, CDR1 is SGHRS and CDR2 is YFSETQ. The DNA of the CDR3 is TGCGCCAGCAGCTTGCTAGGGGGCACCAGCACAGATACGCAGTATTTT. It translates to CASSLLGGTSTDTQYF. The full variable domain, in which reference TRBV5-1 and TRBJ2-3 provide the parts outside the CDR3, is KAGVTQTPRYLIKTRGQQVTLSCSPISGHRSVSWYQQTPGQGLQFLFEYFSETQRNKGNFPGRFSGRQFSNSRSEMNVSTLELGDSALYLCASSLLGGTSTDTQYFGPGTRLTVL.

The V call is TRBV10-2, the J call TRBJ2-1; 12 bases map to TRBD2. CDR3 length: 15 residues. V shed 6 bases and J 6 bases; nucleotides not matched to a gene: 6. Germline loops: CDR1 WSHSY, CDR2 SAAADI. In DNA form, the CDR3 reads TGCGCCAGCAGCCCCCGGACTAGCGGGGTCAATGAGCAGTTCTTC. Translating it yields CASSPRTSGVNEQFF.

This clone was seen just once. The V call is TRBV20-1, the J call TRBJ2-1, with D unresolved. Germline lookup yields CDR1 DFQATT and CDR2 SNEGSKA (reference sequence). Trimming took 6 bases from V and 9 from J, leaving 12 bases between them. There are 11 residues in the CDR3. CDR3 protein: CSAYNGGEQFF. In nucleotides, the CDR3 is TGCAGTGCCTATAATGGCGGTGAGCAGTTCTTC.